This TCR beta chain is from a study of shared clonotypes between healthy human individuals. Profiled with immunoSEQ multiplex PCR; TCRdb holds only in-frame clones, not every one. The data show around 1.9 million clones, with 85% to 95% seen just once and approximately 1.7% held by the top ten. CD45RO-negative CD8 cells positively selected for CCR7 made up the naive population, which excluded terminally differentiated effector memory CD45RA+ cells. Donors comprised healthy HIV-negative adults lacking recent acute infections or vaccinations. Germline CDR1 is MNHEY and CDR2 is SMNVEV (reference sequence). The CDR3 runs to 15 residues. Trimming took 6 bases from V and 5 from J, leaving 16 bases between them. This clone came up once. Its antigen is as yet unknown. Study-level findings and limits: Compared with memory subsets, naive subsets generally had larger estimated richness. Deeper or shallower sequencing was expected to change how clonotypes are shared among donors. When naive CD4 clonotypes were compared across a handful of donors, around 4.6% were shared.

The J gene is TRBJ2-2, the V gene TRBV27, with TRBD1 as a possible D gene (6 bases). Material: naive CD8+ T cells from PBMCs. This TCR was sampled from a man aged 18 to 29 in good health. Some clones in this sample may be carry-over from other donors' samples. Here the CDR3 reads CASSPPGTRTGELFF. The CDR3 bases are TGTGCCAGCAGCCCACCCGGGACAAGGACCGGGGAGCTGTTTTTT.